This T cell receptor (beta chain) is drawn from a study of cytomegalovirus exposure and HLA in healthy donors. The wider study: Earlier findings included 100 million to 130 million unique TCR beta sequences obtained from 180 million or so T cells.

Study-level points and caveats: There were a few CMV-associated chains whose specificity for CMV antigens was confirmed in vitro. V- and J-gene trimming of TCR beta was linked (in a later analysis) to a missense DCLRE1C variant.

Use of 60 Vbeta and 13 Jbeta primers characterized the PCR. TCRdb's table, derived via immunoSEQ multiplex PCR, lists solely in-frame clones and lacks some. The data show about 200,000 clones, with over 65% seen just once and roughly 3% held by the top ten. From germline, CDR1 is LGHNT and CDR2 FRNRAP. This CDR3 contains 18 residues. Germline trimming cut 6 bases from V and 4 bases from J; bases unmatched to any gene: 11. This clone was seen a handful of times. The antigen remains unidentified. The origin of this receptor is a woman aged 25 to 39 in good health and CMV-seronegative. V and J are TRBV12-5 and TRBJ2-2; 13 bases are a match to TRBD2. Sample: PBMCs. For the CDR3, the DNA is TGTGCTAGTGGGCGGACTAGCGGGGGCCCCTCGGGCACCGGGGAGCTGTTTTTT. This encodes CASGRTSGGPSGTGELFF.